One and the same sample provided the 29 T cell receptor beta chains below, sequenced in a study of blood T cell repertoires in COVID-19. Method: immunoSEQ multiplex PCR; TCRdb's copy keeps in-frame clones and lacks some. The table records over 250,000 clones, 87% of them present only once. Sequencing was carried out using PBMCs or T cells enriched from blood (not recorded which). These receptors originate from a woman aged 25 to 39 who had recovered from COVID-19.

V usage is TRBV10-1 and J usage is TRBJ1-3, with TRBD1 matching over 7 bases. Germline lookup yields CDR1 WNHNN and CDR2 SYGVQD (reference sequence). Trimming removed 9 bases from V and 0 bases from J; junction bases left unmatched: 5. The CDR3 consists of 14 residues. CDR3: CASSTGDSGNTIYF. The CDR3 DNA reads as TGCGCCAGTTCAACAGGGGACTCTGGAAACACCATATATTTT.

The rearrangement joins TRBV7-2 to TRBJ1-2; D not resolved. The CDR3 contains 16 residues. V was trimmed by 1 base and J by 6 bases, leaving 18 bases between them. The germline V gene has CDR1 SGHTA and CDR2 FQGNSA. The CDR3 loop reads CASSLVRSSEGDGYTF. The DNA of the CDR3 is TGTGCCAGCAGCTTAGTTAGGTCGTCGGAGGGCGATGGCTACACCTTC.

The V and J genes are TRBV25-1 and TRBJ1-2; possible D gene TRBD1, 6 bases. Germline V gene sequence: CDR1 MGHDK, CDR2 SYGVNS. The CDR3 is 16 residues long. The germline V and J ends were trimmed by 0 bases and 4 bases, with 15 bases remaining between them. The CDR3 nucleotides are TGTGCCAGCAGTGAATATTTCGGACAGAATCCCTATGGCTACACCTTC. Translating gives CASSEYFGQNPYGYTF.

V gene TRBV5-6 combines with J gene TRBJ2-5; tentative D call: TRBD2 (5 bases). This CDR3 is 16 amino acids long. The germline gives CDR1 SGHDT, CDR2 YYEEEE. Trimming shortened V by 4 bases and J by 0 bases, and 16 bases separated the two germline ends. The CDR3 loop is CASSLAGLGDQETQYF. CDR3 in DNA: TGTGCCAGCAGCCTGGCGGGCTTGGGAGACCAAGAGACCCAGTACTTC.

The chain is built from TRBV7-9 and TRBJ1-1; 7 nucleotides line up with TRBD1. Germline V lookup: CDR1 SEHNR, CDR2 FQNEAQ (reference sequence). This CDR3 is 19 amino acids long. Losses at the gene ends were 1 base for V and 0 bases for J; bases not matched to a gene: 14. The DNA for the CDR3 is TGTGCCAGCAGCTTAGTCCGGTCTGTACAGGGGCGCATGAACACTGAAGCTTTCTTT. Residues: CASSLVRSVQGRMNTEAFF.

CDR3: CASQKGQGITEAFF. In nucleotides, the CDR3 is TGTGCCTCACAAAAAGGACAGGGGATTACTGAAGCTTTCTTT. V gene TRBV30 combines with J gene TRBJ1-1; 9 bases are a match to TRBD1. In germline, CDR1 is GTSNPN, CDR2 SVGIG (reference sequence). CDR3 size: 14 residues. V lost 7 bases and J lost 5; bases outside the gene matches: 11.

The CDR3: CASSPRQFTDTQYF. In nucleotides, the CDR3 is TGTGCCAGCAGCCCCCGACAGTTCACAGATACGCAGTATTTT. The chain couples TRBV5-4 to TRBJ2-3, with D maybe TRBD1 (5 bases). Trimming stripped 4 bases from V and 2 bases from J, with 11 bases between. The CDR3 is made up of 14 amino acids. Germline values: CDR1 SGHNT, CDR2 YYREEE (reference sequence).

This chain uses TRBV19 with TRBJ1-2; the D is unclear. Germline CDR1 is LNHDA and CDR2 is SQIVND (reference sequence). There are 15 residues in the CDR3. Trimming left V 0 bases short and J 4 bases short, with 12 bases between. The CDR3 loop reads CASSIDTAVPYGYTF. DNA of the CDR3: TGTGCCAGTAGTATAGATACAGCAGTCCCCTATGGCTACACCTTC.

The CDR3: CASSLAGRAYDEQFF. CDR3 DNA: TGTGCCAGCAGCTTAGCGGGGAGGGCCTATGATGAGCAGTTCTTC. J is TRBJ2-1 and V is TRBV7-2; TRBD2 agrees at 7 bases. J gave up 8 bases and V 0 bases, and 7 bases lay outside the gene matches. This CDR3 region has 15 residues. Looked up from germline, CDR1 is SGHTA and CDR2 is FQGNSA.

The V and J genes are TRBV19 and TRBJ2-3; TRBD1 might be the D (6 bases). Germline CDR1 is LNHDA and CDR2 is SQIVND (reference sequence). Trimming shortened V by 7 bases and J by 3 bases, and 11 bases separated the two germline ends. The CDR3 consists of 13 residues. This chain's CDR3 is CASTKTGTDTQYF. Written as DNA, the CDR3 is TGTGCCAGTACCAAGACAGGTACAGATACGCAGTATTTT.

As concerns this clone: Other nucleotide sequences from this sample produce the same CDR3. The chain has TRBV27 and TRBJ2-6; the D is unclear. Trimming pared 2 bases from V and 3 bases from J, leaving 2 bases between. This CDR3 has 13 amino acids. In germline, CDR1 is MNHEY, CDR2 SMNVEV (reference sequence). CDR3 amino acids: CASSLRGANVLTF. In DNA form, the CDR3 reads TGTGCCAGCAGTTTACGTGGGGCCAACGTCCTGACTTTC. Variable domain in full (rest from reference TRBV27 and TRBJ2-6): EAQVTQNPRYLITVTGKKLTVTCSQNMNHEYMSWYRQDPGLGLRQIYYSMNVEVTDKGDVPEGYKVSRKEKRNFPLILESPSPNQTSLYFCASSLRGANVLTFGAGSRLTVL.

This chain uses TRBV4-1 with TRBJ1-2, with TRBD1 as a possible D gene (6 bases). V was shortened by 1 base and J by 1 base, with 13 bases between the two germline ends. The CDR3 length is 16 residues. Germline assignment: CDR1 MGHRA and CDR2 YSYEKL. The CDR3 here is CASSQVGPGDNYGYTF. Here the CDR3 DNA reads TGCGCCAGCAGCCAAGTTGGGCCAGGGGATAACTATGGCTACACCTTC.

V and J are TRBV4-3 and TRBJ2-3, with D perhaps TRBD1 (5 bases). Between the trimmed V and J ends, which lost 3 bases and 0 bases, there was a span of 13 bases. Germline CDR1 and CDR2: LGHNA and YSLEER. The CDR3 length is 16 residues. CDR3 amino acids: CASSQGGATSTDTQYF. The CDR3 DNA follows: TGCGCCAGCAGCCAGGGTGGGGCGACTAGCACAGATACGCAGTATTTT.

The chain recombines TRBV5-5 with TRBJ2-7; TRBD1 aligns across 9 bases. This CDR3 region has 13 residues. CDR1 and CDR2 from the germline V gene are SGHKS and YYEKEE (reference sequence). The J segment lost 6 bases and the V segment lost 5 bases, leaving 6 bases of the junction unmatched. The CDR3 DNA reads as TGTGCCAGCAGGCCCGGGACAGGGAGCGAGCAGTACTTC. Protein: CASRPGTGSEQYF.

The chain joins TRBV11-2 to TRBJ1-2, with a possible D match to TRBD1 (5 bases). Germline CDR1 and CDR2: SGHAT and FQNNGV. V lost 1 base, J lost 1 base, and 13 bases lay in between. The CDR3 is made up of 16 amino acids. CDR3: CASSLAYGAFNYGYTF. CDR3 DNA sequence: TGTGCCAGCAGCTTAGCATATGGGGCCTTTAACTATGGCTACACCTTC.

This clone is a singleton in its sample. This chain connects TRBV5-1 to TRBJ1-4; D is possibly TRBD1 (5 bases). This CDR3 region has 14 residues. Per germline, CDR1 SGHRS and CDR2 YFSETQ. Trimming left V 4 bases short and J 4 bases short, with 11 bases between. As DNA, the CDR3 is TGCGCCAGCAGCCCACAGGAGATTAATGAAAAACTGTTTTTT. This sequence encodes CASSPQEINEKLFF.

V gene TRBV2 combines with J gene TRBJ1-2, with 8 bases aligning to TRBD1. Germline V lookup: CDR1 SNHLY, CDR2 FYNNEI. Unmatched junction bases numbered 5, after V lost 3 bases and J lost 8 bases. This CDR3 has 13 residues. CDR3 sequence reads: CASSDPRGRGYTF. The CDR3 bases are TGTGCCAGCAGTGACCCCAGGGGGCGGGGCTACACCTTC.

The chain employs TRBV20-1 and TRBJ1-1; TRBD1 matches at 7 bases. V trimming: 4 bases; J trimming: 7 bases; junction bases outside the gene matches: 3. Germline V gene data show CDR1 as DFQATT and CDR2 as SNEGSKA (reference sequence). This CDR3 has 11 residues. The CDR3 region has the DNA TGCAGTGCTACCACAGGGGATGAAGCTTTCTTT. It yields the protein CSATTGDEAFF.

The J gene is TRBJ2-1, the V gene TRBV11-3, with 7 bases matching TRBD1. J gave up 2 bases and V 1 base, and 11 bases lay outside the gene matches. Germline assignment: CDR1 SGHNT and CDR2 YENEEA. This CDR3 region has 18 residues. CDR3 region: CASSLGEGDQGAYNEQFF. CDR3 sequence (DNA): TGTGCCAGCAGCTTAGGAGAAGGGGACCAGGGGGCCTACAATGAGCAGTTCTTC.

The rearrangement joins TRBV7-9 to TRBJ2-6; 7 bases fit TRBD1. J lost 2 bases, V lost 1 base, and 5 bases had no gene match. Germline loops: CDR1 SEHNR, CDR2 FQNEAQ (reference sequence). This CDR3 is built from 17 residues. Here the CDR3 DNA reads TGTGCCAGCAGCTTAGGACAGGGTGTAACTGGGGCCAACGTCCTGACTTTC. It yields the protein CASSLGQGVTGANVLTF.

The chain has TRBV19 and TRBJ1-5, with no clear D. The length of the CDR3 is 15 residues. V gave up 3 bases and J gave up 1 base, with 10 bases separating them. The germline gives CDR1 LNHDA, CDR2 SQIVND (reference sequence). The CDR3 DNA reads as TGTGCCAGTAGTATGGGTGCGGGGAGCAATCAGCCCCAGCATTTT. Translation gives CASSMGAGSNQPQHF.

The J gene is TRBJ2-5, the V gene TRBV19, with TRBD1 matching 7 bases. Germline CDR1 is LNHDA and CDR2 is SQIVND (reference sequence). The length of the CDR3 is 15 residues. The V and J ends lost 3 bases and 4 bases, in that order; junction bases with no gene match: 8. The CDR3 spells CASSIDRVPGETQYF. CDR3 nucleotide sequence: TGTGCCAGTAGTATTGACAGGGTTCCCGGAGAGACCCAGTACTTC.

The chain joins TRBV28 to TRBJ2-5, with a weak D call TRBD2 (7 bases). Germline loops: CDR1 MDHEN, CDR2 SYDVKM. V was pared by 4 bases and J by 1 base, with 13 bases between. CDR3 size: 15 residues. In DNA, the CDR3 is TGTGCCAGCAGTTGGGCGGGGGACATCCAAGAGACCCAGTACTTC. Protein: CASSWAGDIQETQYF.

The chain is built from TRBV7-2 and TRBJ1-2; 8 nucleotides align to TRBD1. J gave up 4 bases and V 5 bases, and 12 bases lay outside the gene matches. This CDR3 is 16 amino acids long. Germline V gene data show CDR1 as SGHTA and CDR2 as FQGNSA. In nucleotides, the CDR3 is TGTGCCAGCAGCCACGATTCGACAGGGGTTATCTATGGCTACACCTTC. Its translation: CASSHDSTGVIYGYTF.

This clone was seen just once. J is TRBJ1-1 and V is TRBV29-1; D is unresolved. V was trimmed by 6 bases and J by 11 bases, leaving 19 bases between them. From germline, CDR1 is SQVTM and CDR2 ANQGSEA. CDR3 length: 12 residues. CDR3 sequence: CSVHAGRTRAFF. In DNA, the CDR3 is TGCAGCGTCCACGCGGGGAGGACGAGGGCTTTCTTT.

Comment on this clone: Its ends do not fully match the called genes, so a read error is possible. This chain joins TRBV5-1 and TRBJ1-5; 7 bases map to TRBD1. Germline lookup yields CDR1 SGHRS and CDR2 YFSETQ. The CDR3 spans 14 residues. CDR3 in DNA: TGCGCCGGCAGCTTACAGGGGAAAGGGCAGCCCCAGCATTTT. Translated, it gives CAGSLQGKGQPQHF.

The J gene is TRBJ2-2, the V gene TRBV13; weak D call: TRBD2 (5 bases). This CDR3 region has 12 residues. In germline, CDR1 is PRHDT, CDR2 FYEKMQ (reference sequence). V dropped 5 bases and J dropped 6 bases, with 7 bases sitting between them. CDR3 protein: CASSTGAGELFF. The CDR3 nucleotides read TGTGCCAGCAGCACCGGGGCCGGGGAGCTGTTTTTT.

This chain uses TRBV11-3 with TRBJ2-3; TRBD2 matches at 12 bases. Germline CDR1 SGHNT, CDR2 YENEEA. The CDR3 spans 16 residues. V was pared by 1 base and J by 6 bases, with 5 bases of the junction left unmatched. This chain's CDR3 is CASSLGTSGAPDTQYF. CDR3 sequence (DNA): TGTGCCAGCAGCTTAGGGACTAGCGGGGCCCCCGATACGCAGTATTTT.

J is TRBJ1-2 and V is TRBV5-8; D call uncertain. Germline CDR1 and CDR2: SGHTS and YDEGEE. The CDR3 sequence is 12 residues long. Trimming took off 1 base at V and 5 bases at J, with 6 bases between the two ends. The CDR3 loop reads CASSLPEYGYTF. DNA of the CDR3: TGTGCCAGCAGCTTGCCGGAGTATGGCTACACCTTC.